These 17 T cell receptor beta chains were sequenced from one sample in a study of T cell repertoires in cytomegalovirus infection. TCRdb ran MiXCR on the reads and lists one entry per CDR3 protein. The profile shows some 920,000 distinct CDR3 sequences, 30% to 40% of them singletons. What these receptors recognize is not known. This material consisted of cultured CD8+ T cells from PBMCs, taken from culture after CMV antigen stimulation. Receptors were obtained from a human donor in good health (CMV status not recorded). Some clones in this sample may be carry-over from other donors' samples.

This rearrangement joins TRBV4-1 to TRBJ1-6; D is unresolved. The CDR3 is 13 residues long. V was pared by 8 bases and J by 6 bases, with 11 bases between. The V gene's germline CDR1 is MGHRA and CDR2 YSYEKL. The CDR3 region has the DNA TGCGCCAGCCGAACAGCAGCTAATTCACCCCTCCACTTT. It yields the protein CASRTAANSPLHF.

Many counts were recorded for this clonotype. The chain couples TRBV7-9 to TRBJ1-2, with TRBD1 matching over 12 bases. Germline V gene lookup returns CDR1 SEHNR and CDR2 FQNEAQ (reference sequence). V shed 5 bases and J 3 bases; nucleotides not matched to a gene: 10. CDR3 length: 17 residues. CDR3 sequence: CASSISRDRGQDYGYTF. For the CDR3, the DNA is TGTGCCAGCAGCATAAGCCGGGACAGGGGGCAGGACTATGGCTACACCTTC. Variable domain in full (rest from reference TRBV7-9 and TRBJ1-2): DTGVSQNPRHKITKRGQNVTFRCDPISEHNRLYWYRQTLGQGPEFLTYFQNEAQLEKSRLLSDRFSAERPKGSFSTLEIQRTEQGDSAMYLCASSISRDRGQDYGYTFGSGTRLTVV.

This clonotype has at least ten counts. The rearrangement uses TRBV28 and TRBJ2-1, with TRBD1 matching 9 bases. In germline, CDR1 is MDHEN, CDR2 SYDVKM. The CDR3 covers 15 residues. V lost 6 bases and J lost 3; bases outside the gene matches: 6. In nucleotides, the CDR3 is TGTGCCAGCAGCCCTGACAGGGGGGTCTACAATGAGCAGTTCTTC. As protein: CASSPDRGVYNEQFF.

The rearrangement links TRBV4-3 to TRBJ1-3; 9 bases fit TRBD1. Germline V gene sequence: CDR1 LGHNA, CDR2 YSLEER. This CDR3 region has 17 residues. J was trimmed by 3 bases and V by 4 bases; bases with no gene match: 10. The CDR3 sequence is CASSPDRGSWNGNTIYF. The CDR3 DNA follows: TGCGCCAGCAGCCCGGACAGGGGATCGTGGAATGGAAACACCATATATTTT.

This clonotype was seen at least ten times. The V gene is TRBV7-9, the J gene TRBJ1-1; tentatively, D is TRBD1 (5 bases). Per the germline V gene, CDR1 is SEHNR and CDR2 is FQNEAQ (reference sequence). V lost 6 bases and J lost 8, with 16 bases in between. The length of the CDR3 is 13 residues. CDR3 DNA sequence: TGTGCCAGCAGGCCCTTCGGGGGTCGAGAAGCTTTCTTT. This sequence encodes CASRPFGGREAFF.

This clonotype was seen repeatedly, ten times or more. The genes are TRBV5-6 and TRBJ1-6; D is ambiguous. CDR1 is SGHDT, CDR2 YYEEEE, per germline. V was shortened by 0 bases and J by 10 bases, with 11 bases between the two germline ends. This CDR3 spans 14 amino acids. The CDR3 DNA follows: TGTGCCAGCAGCTTGGGGAGGGCCAGGTCACCCCTCCACTTT. Translated: CASSLGRARSPLHF.

This clonotype was observed a handful of times. The J gene is TRBJ2-5, the V gene TRBV4-1, with D possibly being TRBD1 (6 bases). Deletions cut 0 bases from V and 2 bases from J, with 10 bases between. Germline V gene data show CDR1 as MGHRA and CDR2 as YSYEKL. The CDR3 length is 15 residues. The CDR3 spells CASSQDRTAQETQYF. The CDR3 nucleotides read TGCGCCAGCAGCCAAGATAGGACAGCACAAGAGACCCAGTACTTC.

This clonotype has more than one count but fewer than ten. The CDR3 spells CASSFPGWETQYF. The CDR3, as DNA: TGTGCCAGCAGTTTTCCAGGGTGGGAGACCCAGTACTTC. The V and J genes are TRBV12-3 or TRBV12-4 and TRBJ2-5, with D possibly matching TRBD1 (5 bases). V lost 3 bases and J lost 5, with 10 bases in between. The CDR3 is made up of 13 amino acids.

This clonotype came up a few times. This chain joins TRBV7-3 and TRBJ1-1; no clear D gene. The germline CDR1 and CDR2 sequences are SGHTA and FQGTGA. The CDR3 extends over 14 amino acids. V was pared by 0 bases and J by 1 base, with 6 bases between. DNA for the CDR3: TGTGCCAGCAGCTTAACCGCAAGGAACACTGAAGCTTTCTTT. Amino acid sequence: CASSLTARNTEAFF.

There are a few counts of this clonotype. This sequence joins TRBV28 and TRBJ1-1; D unresolved. Deletions cut 6 bases from V and 6 bases from J, with 20 bases between. The CDR3 contains 15 residues. CDR1 is MDHEN and CDR2 is SYDVKM in the germline V gene. CDR3: CASSLTRTPGPEAFF. The CDR3 coding sequence is TGTGCCAGCAGCCTAACGCGGACCCCTGGGCCTGAAGCTTTCTTT.

This chain joins TRBV6-6 and TRBJ2-2; no definite D call. The length of the CDR3 is 12 residues. V gave up 10 bases and J gave up 5 bases, with 11 bases separating them. Germline values: CDR1 MNHNY, CDR2 SVGAGI (reference sequence). This CDR3 reads CATPCPTGELFF. In nucleotides, the CDR3 is TGTGCCACCCCTTGTCCAACCGGGGAGCTGTTTTTT.

This clonotype has at least ten counts. The chain employs TRBV7-9 and TRBJ1-2; D is undetermined. Trimming took off 4 bases at V and 3 bases at J, with 15 bases between the two ends. CDR1 is SEHNR, CDR2 FQNEAQ, per germline (reference sequence). The CDR3 extends over 15 amino acids. CDR3 residues: CASSSDWSPDYGYTF. The CDR3 nucleotides read TGTGCCAGCAGCTCGGACTGGAGCCCCGACTATGGCTACACCTTC.

The V call is TRBV3-1, the J call TRBJ2-1; D remains unclear. Trimming pared 8 bases from V and 7 bases from J, leaving 9 bases between. Germline V gives CDR1 LGHDT, CDR2 YNNKEL (reference sequence). The CDR3 totals 11 residues. CDR3 DNA sequence: TGTGCCAGCGGGCCGCGGAATGAGCAGTTCTTC. This codes for CASGPRNEQFF.

This clonotype was counted ten times or more. The chain links TRBV7-2 to TRBJ1-5; 7 bases map to TRBD1. Germline CDR1 is SGHTA and CDR2 is FQGNSA. This CDR3 has 16 residues. The V gene end was trimmed by 5 bases and the J gene end by 0 bases; junction bases not matched to a gene: 7. The CDR3 reads CASSGGTAYSNQPQHF. For the CDR3, the DNA is TGTGCCAGCAGCGGCGGGACAGCATATAGCAATCAGCCCCAGCATTTT.

Regarding this clonotype: The germline gene is not matched at one end of the junction; a read error may be the cause. This rearrangement joins TRBV12-5 to TRBJ2-2, with TRBD2 matching 12 bases. The germline gives CDR1 LGHNT, CDR2 FRNRAP. The CDR3 extends over 14 amino acids. In nucleotides, the CDR3 is TGTGCTAGTGGTTCTAGCGGGGGGGCCGGGGATCTGTTTTTT. Protein product: CASGSSGGAGDLFF.

V gene TRBV4-1 combines with J gene TRBJ2-7, with 8 positions matching TRBD1. The CDR3 runs to 13 residues. Losses at the gene ends were 2 bases for V and 7 bases for J; bases not matched to a gene: 4. Germline V CDR1 and CDR2: MGHRA, YSYEKL. The CDR3 DNA is TGCGCCAGCAGCCAAAACAGGGGGTGGGAGCAGTACGTC. It specifies CASSQNRGWEQYV.

The sample holds a few counts of this clonotype. The chain links TRBV27 to TRBJ2-5; D tentatively fits TRBD1 or TRBD2 (6 bases each). This CDR3 contains 17 residues. Germline assignment: CDR1 MNHEY and CDR2 SMNVEV (reference sequence). Trimming pared 6 bases from V and 1 base from J, leaving 21 bases between. The CDR3 sequence: CASSSDLGGTRQETQYF. CDR3 nucleotides: TGTGCCAGCAGCTCCGATCTGGGGGGCACTCGCCAAGAGACCCAGTACTTC.